A single sample is the source of the 15 T cell receptor beta chains below, sequenced in a study of shared clonotypes between healthy human individuals. TCRdb keeps only in-frame clones here, not all; method: immunoSEQ multiplex PCR. The table records some 2.4 million clones, more than 85% of them present only once. The source material was naive CD4+ T cells from PBMCs. Subset noted: CD45RA+ positively selected. The receptors here all came from a man aged 18 to 29 in good health. Some clones in this sample may be carry-over from other donors' samples.

CDR3 loop: CASKDGDGYEQYF. CDR3 bases: TGTGCCAGCAAGGACGGGGACGGGTACGAGCAGTACTTC. This chain joins TRBV2 and TRBJ2-7; TRBD1 or TRBD2 may be the D gene (5 bases each). This CDR3 spans 13 amino acids. The germline V gene encodes CDR1 SNHLY and CDR2 FYNNEI. V dropped 7 bases and J dropped 4 bases, with 14 bases sitting between them. Using reference TRBV2 and TRBJ2-7 for the parts outside the CDR3, the full variable domain is EPEVTQTPSHQVTQMGQEVILRCVPISNHLYFYWYRQILGQKVEFLVSFYNNEISEKSEIFDDQFSVERPDGSNFTLKIRSTKLEDSAMYFCASKDGDGYEQYFGPGTRLTVT.

The chain joins TRBV15 to TRBJ1-4; 9 nucleotides match TRBD1. J was trimmed by 2 bases and V by 1 base; bases with no gene match: 2. The CDR3 consists of 16 residues. Germline V gene sequence: CDR1 LNHNV, CDR2 YYDKDF (reference sequence). As DNA, the CDR3 is TGTGCCACCAGCAGAGGGGGGACAGGGACTAATGAAAAACTGTTTTTT. Translation: CATSRGGTGTNEKLFF.

The chain joins TRBV18 to TRBJ2-7; 13 nucleotides agree with TRBD2. Per the germline V gene, CDR1 is KGHSH and CDR2 is LQKENI. CDR3 length equals 15 residues. V trimming: 3 bases; J trimming: 5 bases; junction bases outside the gene matches: 4. As DNA, the CDR3 is TGTGCCAGCTCACCGAGGACTAGCGGGAGCCACGAGCAGTACTTC. The encoded protein is CASSPRTSGSHEQYF.

This clone was seen only once. The rearrangement links TRBV7-8 to TRBJ2-1; 9 bases match TRBD2. This CDR3 comprises 15 residues. J was trimmed by 6 bases and V by 5 bases; bases with no gene match: 8. CDR1 SGHVS and CDR2 FQNEAQ come from the germline V gene. The CDR3 reads CASSSSGSIVNEQFF. For the CDR3, the DNA is TGTGCCAGCAGCAGTAGCGGGAGTATTGTCAATGAGCAGTTCTTC.

This clone showed up just once. The gene calls are TRBV6-6 and TRBJ1-3; D unclear. V lost 0 bases, J lost 2 bases, and 11 bases lay in between. CDR1 MNHNY and CDR2 SVGAGI come from the germline V gene (reference sequence). The CDR3 is 16 amino acids. The chain's CDR3 is CASSYSAGVTGNTIYF. The CDR3 nucleotides read TGTGCCAGCAGTTACTCCGCCGGGGTTACTGGAAACACCATATATTTT.

This chain connects TRBV5-1 to TRBJ1-3, with D possibly matching TRBD1 (6 bases). Germline loops: CDR1 SGHRS, CDR2 YFSETQ. V was trimmed by 1 base and J by 5 bases, leaving 10 bases between them. The CDR3 is 14 residues long. The CDR3 coding sequence is TGCGCCAGCAGCTTGAACGGACAGAGAAACACCATATATTTT. This gives the protein CASSLNGQRNTIYF.

The chain couples TRBV7-2 to TRBJ1-5, with TRBD1 as a possible D gene (5 bases). CDR3 length: 16 residues. Germline V gene lookup returns CDR1 SGHTA and CDR2 FQGNSA. V was pared by 5 bases and J by 0 bases, with 14 bases between. The CDR3 DNA reads TGTGCCAGCAGCACGGGACGACGGTATAGCAATCAGCCCCAGCATTTT. This gives the protein CASSTGRRYSNQPQHF.

The table lists this clone with a count of one. The chain employs TRBV5-8 and TRBJ2-5, with a weak D call TRBD1 (6 bases). Germline CDR1 is SGHTS and CDR2 is YDEGEE. V was cut by 6 bases and J by 2 bases, with 11 bases left in between. The CDR3 length is 13 residues. The CDR3 protein is CASTKGDQETQYF. The CDR3 DNA reads as TGTGCCAGCACCAAGGGGGATCAAGAGACCCAGTACTTC.

About this clone itself: The same CDR3 also results from other DNA sequences found in this sample. The genes are TRBV28 and TRBJ2-7, with D unclear. This CDR3 contains 11 residues. Germline V gives CDR1 MDHEN, CDR2 SYDVKM. Trimming took 7 bases from V and 4 from J, leaving 8 bases between them. The CDR3 sequence is CASTSPYEQYF. CDR3 DNA sequence: TGTGCCAGCACCTCTCCGTACGAGCAGTACTTC. Full variable domain (remainder filled in from reference TRBV28 and TRBJ2-7): DVKVTQSSRYLVKRTGEKVFLECVQDMDHENMFWYRQDPGLGLRLIYFSYDVKMKEKGDIPEGYSVSREKKERFSLILESASTNQTSMYLCASTSPYEQYFGPGTRLTVT.

The chain couples TRBV5-8 to TRBJ1-6; no firm D call. Germline CDR1 is SGHTS and CDR2 is YDEGEE. The CDR3 is 12 amino acids. V lost 1 base to trimming and J lost 12 bases, with 8 bases between them. The CDR3 here is CASSLSAVPLHF. As DNA, the CDR3 is TGTGCCAGCAGCTTGAGTGCAGTACCCCTCCACTTT.

The rearrangement links TRBV6-4 to TRBJ2-6; possibly TRBD1 or TRBD2 for D (6 bases each). The V gene's germline CDR1 is MRHNA and CDR2 SNTAGT. This CDR3 contains 15 residues. The ends were cut back, 6 bases at V and 3 bases at J, with 12 bases in the middle. CDR3 residues: CASSEQGGGANVLTF. The CDR3 region has the DNA TGTGCCAGCAGCGAACAGGGAGGTGGGGCCAACGTCCTGACTTTC.

With regard to this clone: Different DNA sequences within this sample yield the same CDR3. J is TRBJ2-7 and V is TRBV27; 7 bases fit TRBD1. Germline lookup yields CDR1 MNHEY and CDR2 SMNVEV (reference sequence). The junction had 9 bases not matched to a gene; V was cut back by 5 bases and J by 2 bases. This CDR3 comprises 15 residues. The CDR3 DNA reads TGTGCCAGCAGTCTCCCAGGGACAGCTACCTACGAGCAGTACTTC. This gives the protein CASSLPGTATYEQYF.

The chain employs TRBV27 and TRBJ2-7, with D unclear. The CDR3 has 15 amino acids. Germline CDR1 reads MNHEY; CDR2 reads SMNVEV (reference sequence). V gave up 1 base and J gave up 1 base, with 11 bases separating them. CDR3 residues: CASSLFAYLSYEQYF. The CDR3 region has the DNA TGTGCCAGCAGTTTATTCGCCTACCTATCCTACGAGCAGTACTTC.

The count of this clone is one. The chain joins TRBV7-8 to TRBJ2-2; D is unresolved. V lost 4 bases, J lost 5 bases, and 14 bases lay in between. Per the germline V gene, CDR1 is SGHVS and CDR2 is FQNEAQ. The CDR3 spans 15 residues. The CDR3 region is CASSSQPKRTGELFF. In DNA form, the CDR3 reads TGTGCCAGCAGCTCTCAACCTAAACGGACCGGGGAGCTGTTTTTT.

The chain has TRBV11-1 and TRBJ1-2; 8 nucleotides align to TRBD1. CDR3 size: 13 residues. From germline, CDR1 is SGHAT and CDR2 FQDESV (reference sequence). V trimming: 1 base; J trimming: 13 bases; junction bases outside the gene matches: 8. CDR3: CASSLGRQGAVTF. For the CDR3, the DNA is TGTGCCAGCAGCTTAGGTCGGCAGGGGGCTGTCACCTTC.